These T cell receptor beta chains were read from a single sample in a study of blood T cell repertoires in COVID-19. Sequencing was performed with immunoSEQ multiplex PCR; in TCRdb, only in-frame clones are kept and a portion is missing. Found here are over 80,000 clones, 80% of them singletons; the top ten hold around a tenth. The sequenced sample consisted of peripheral blood. The source is a woman in her sixties or seventies with acute or convalescent COVID-19. Both conserved end residues are part of each CDR3. D genes are given only for firm matches.

J: TRBJ1-5; V: TRBV7-2; D: TRBD1; CDR3: CASSTRQGAGGNQPQHF
J: TRBJ2-2; V: TRBV6-2/TRBV6-3; D: TRBD2; CDR3: CASSHNFGLVGELFF
J: TRBJ1-2; V: TRBV30; D: TRBD1; CDR3: CAWSGGETGPLYWGYTF
J: TRBJ2-1; V: TRBV27; D: -; CDR3: CASAGAYNEQFF
J: TRBJ2-5; V: TRBV3-1/TRBV3-2; D: TRBD2; CDR3: CASSQRLLAPKGWQETQYF
J: TRBJ2-5; V: TRBV25-1; D: -; CDR3: CASSVVGVETQYF
J: TRBJ2-1; V: TRBV12-3/TRBV12-4; D: TRBD1; CDR3: CASRQGIHNEQFF
J: TRBJ2-1; V: TRBV4-3; D: TRBD2; CDR3: CASSQIRTSGGLDNEQFF
J: TRBJ1-4; V: TRBV28; D: -; CDR3: CASSLRAGREKLFF
J: TRBJ2-7; V: TRBV18; D: TRBD1; CDR3: CASSSRTGGRGSYEQYF
J: TRBJ2-4; V: TRBV5-4; D: TRBD2; CDR3: CASSSGLAKNIQYF
J: TRBJ2-5; V: TRBV7-6; D: TRBD2; CDR3: CASSATSGVKETQYF
J: TRBJ1-5; V: TRBV3-1/TRBV3-2; D: TRBD1; CDR3: CASSLGQGRHQPQHF
J: TRBJ2-3; V: TRBV6-4; D: -; CDR3: CASSDSSGRGITDTQYF
J: TRBJ1-2; V: TRBV29-1; D: -; CDR3: CSVAELANYGYTF
J: TRBJ2-5; V: TRBV29-1; D: -; CDR3: CSVPLAGPQETQYF
J: TRBJ1-1; V: TRBV6-2/TRBV6-3; D: -; CDR3: CASSYSLGQGRIEAFF
J: TRBJ2-1; V: TRBV28; D: TRBD1; CDR3: CASSLWGQYNEQFF
J: TRBJ2-2; V: TRBV10-3; D: -; CDR3: CAISERDTGELFF
J: TRBJ1-1; V: TRBV28; D: -; CDR3: CASSSVNTEAFF
J: TRBJ1-4; V: TRBV9; D: -; CDR3: CASSQLATNEKLFF
J: TRBJ1-6; V: TRBV7-8; D: TRBD1; CDR3: CASSWDRVSYNSPLHF
J: TRBJ1-3; V: TRBV5-6; D: -; CDR3: CASSLGPYSGNTIYF
J: TRBJ2-2; V: TRBV7-8; D: -; CDR3: CASSLVLRDLGTGELFF
J: TRBJ2-6; V: TRBV7-9; D: TRBD1; CDR3: CASSSPTGAGANVLTF
J: TRBJ2-7; V: TRBV7-9; D: TRBD1; CDR3: CASSYGTGHYEQYF
J: TRBJ2-1; V: TRBV5-6; D: TRBD2; CDR3: CASSLAMTSGRSYNEQFF
J: TRBJ2-7; V: TRBV6-5; D: -; CDR3: CASSKTGIYEQYF
J: TRBJ1-3; V: TRBV30; D: TRBD1; CDR3: CAWSAGRGGNTIYF
J: TRBJ2-7; V: TRBV6-1; D: -; CDR3: CASSEAWQGTYEQYF
J: TRBJ2-2; V: TRBV7-9; D: -; CDR3: CASSPGRRENTGELFF
J: TRBJ1-2; V: TRBV10-3; D: TRBD1; CDR3: CAISPGGTQVNGYTF
J: TRBJ2-2; V: TRBV5-6; D: TRBD2; CDR3: CASSSMSGDTGELFF
J: TRBJ1-3; V: TRBV7-8; D: -; CDR3: CASSASTFSGNTIYF
J: TRBJ2-7; V: TRBV3-1/TRBV3-2; D: -; CDR3: CASSLGTAYEQYF
J: TRBJ1-2; V: TRBV7-2; D: -; CDR3: CASSFGTDNYGYTF
J: TRBJ2-5; V: TRBV28; D: -; CDR3: CASSFGILLETQYF
J: TRBJ2-1; V: TRBV3-1/TRBV3-2; D: -; CDR3: CASSQFSYNEQFF
J: TRBJ1-6; V: TRBV10-3; D: -; CDR3: CAISELPGGGSYNSPLHF
J: TRBJ1-3; V: TRBV3-1/TRBV3-2; D: -; CDR3: CASSQGPGNTIYF
J: TRBJ1-2; V: TRBV30; D: -; CDR3: CAWSVNRGYGYTF
J: TRBJ2-2; V: TRBV27; D: -; CDR3: CASSFYGLPNTGELFF
J: TRBJ1-2; V: TRBV6-5; D: TRBD1; CDR3: CASGRQGYDTF
J: TRBJ2-2; V: TRBV18; D: -; CDR3: CASSRRDRNTGELFF
J: TRBJ2-6; V: TRBV6-2/TRBV6-3; D: -; CDR3: CASSFEFGGANVLTF
J: TRBJ2-5; V: TRBV5-1; D: TRBD1; CDR3: CASSFQGADQETQYF